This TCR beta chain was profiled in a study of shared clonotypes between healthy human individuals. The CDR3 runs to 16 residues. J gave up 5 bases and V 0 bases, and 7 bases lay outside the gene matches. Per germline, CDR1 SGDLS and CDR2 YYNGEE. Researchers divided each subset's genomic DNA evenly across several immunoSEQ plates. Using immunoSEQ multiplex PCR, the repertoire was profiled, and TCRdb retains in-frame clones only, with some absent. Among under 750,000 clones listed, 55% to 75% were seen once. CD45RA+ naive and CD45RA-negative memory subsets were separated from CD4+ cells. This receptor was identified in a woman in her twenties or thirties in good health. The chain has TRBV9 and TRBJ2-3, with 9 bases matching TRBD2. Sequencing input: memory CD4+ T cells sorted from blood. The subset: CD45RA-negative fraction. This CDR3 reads CASSVGLAERRDTQYF. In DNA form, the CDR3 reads TGTGCCAGCAGCGTAGGACTAGCGGAGAGGAGAGATACGCAGTATTTT. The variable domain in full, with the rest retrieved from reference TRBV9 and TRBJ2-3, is DSGVTQTPKHLITATGQRVTLRCSPRSGDLSVYWYQQSLDQGLQFLIQYYNGEERAKGNILERFSAQQFPDLHSELNLSSLELGDSALYFCASSVGLAERRDTQYFGPGTRLTVL.